The rows below give T cell receptor beta chains drawn from one sample of a study of siplizumab effects on memory and regulatory T cells. Some clones are missing from TCRdb's copy, which holds only in-frame ones; the method was immunoSEQ multiplex PCR. The sample holds 87,000 or so clones, around 89% seen once. The specimen sequenced was CD4+ T cells sorted from blood. These receptors originate from a human donor in good health. Each CDR3 is given with its conserved first and last residue. D genes are given only for firm matches. Expanded clones get a size class; other rows say once, few or many, or leave the size out.

d_call,v_call,clone_size,j_call,cdr3_nt,cdr3_aa
-,TRBV11-2,-,TRBJ2-3,TGTGCCAGCAGCTTAAGTCCAACAGATACGCAGTATTTT,CASSLSPTDTQYF
-,TRBV20-1,-,TRBJ1-3,TGCGGGGGGGGCTCTGGAAACACCATATATTTT,CGGGSGNTIYF
-,TRBV10-3,-,TRBJ2-3,TGTGCCATCAGTGTGGCCGAACGGGGCACAGATACGCAGTATTTT,CAISVAERGTDTQYF
-,TRBV30,-,TRBJ1-1,TGTGCCTGGAGTGTGCTCAACAAAGGCACTGAAGCTTTCTTT,CAWSVLNKGTEAFF
-,TRBV9,-,TRBJ2-5,TGTGCCAGCAGCGTAGGAACCTGGGAGACCCAGTACTTC,CASSVGTWETQYF
-,TRBV7-9,-,TRBJ2-1,TGTGCCAGCAGCATGGCTCCCGGGAGTACCTCCTACAATGAGCAGTTCTTC,CASSMAPGSTSYNEQFF
-,TRBV6-6,-,TRBJ2-7,TGTGCCAGCAGCTCCTCCGGGGCGGGATGGTTCTACGAGCAGTACTTC,CASSSSGAGWFYEQYF
TRBD2,TRBV5-4,-,TRBJ2-1,TGTGCCAGCAGCTCAAGACTAGCGGGAGGGCCGATTCCGTTCTTC,CASSSRLAGGPIPFF
TRBD2,TRBV11-1,-,TRBJ2-1,TGTGCCAGCAGCTTAGAGCTAGCGGGGACGAGGAATGAGCAGTTCTTC,CASSLELAGTRNEQFF
-,TRBV7-6,-,TRBJ2-5,TGTGCCAGCAGCTTAGAAACTCTTCATCAAGAGACCCAGTACTTC,CASSLETLHQETQYF
TRBD2,TRBV30,-,TRBJ2-7,TGTGCCTGGAGTGACGGACTAGCGGACTCCTACGAGCAGTACTTC,CAWSDGLADSYEQYF
TRBD1,TRBV2,-,TRBJ2-7,TGTGCCAGCAGCCAAAATAGGGGGCCGTACGAGCAGTACTTC,CASSQNRGPYEQYF
-,TRBV5-6,-,TRBJ2-1,TGTGCCAGCAGCTTGGTGGCCAGCCGCTCCTACAATGAGCAGTTCTTC,CASSLVASRSYNEQFF
TRBD1,TRBV16,-,TRBJ2-5,TGTGCCAGCAGCCAAGGGACAGGAGAGACCCAGTACTTC,CASSQGTGETQYF
-,TRBV6-1,-,TRBJ2-7,TGTGCCAGCAGTGATGGGGCCCTCTCCTACGAGCAGTACTTC,CASSDGALSYEQYF
-,TRBV15,-,TRBJ1-5,TGTGCCACCTCCCGGCGGTCTTCTGGGACGCCCCAGCATTTT,CATSRRSSGTPQHF
TRBD2,TRBV11-3,-,TRBJ2-3,TGTGCCAGCAGCTTAGCTAGCGGGAGTGGAGATACGCAGTATTTT,CASSLASGSGDTQYF
TRBD1,TRBV7-8,-,TRBJ2-3,TGTGCCAGCAGCATCCCCCGGCAGGGGGTCACAGATACGCAGTATTTT,CASSIPRQGVTDTQYF
TRBD2,TRBV2,-,TRBJ2-7,TGTGCCAGCAGCGATAGCGGACTAGCGGGAGCGGACGAGCAGTACTTC,CASSDSGLAGADEQYF
-,TRBV13,-,TRBJ2-7,TGTGCCAGCAGCTTAGGTACTTTGGGGACCGCGTCCTACGAGCAGTACTTC,CASSLGTLGTASYEQYF
-,TRBV7-7,-,TRBJ1-1,TGTGCTAGCAGCTTAGAAACGAAGAACACTGAAGCTTTCTTT,CASSLETKNTEAFF
-,TRBV4-2,-,TRBJ2-7,TGTGCCAGCATCCGGGACACCTCCTACGAGCAGTACTTC,CASIRDTSYEQYF
-,TRBV7-2,-,TRBJ2-7,TGTGCCAGCAGCTCACCAAGCGTATTTCCCTACGAGCAGTACTTC,CASSSPSVFPYEQYF
-,TRBV6-6,once,TRBJ1-5,TGTGCCAGCAGGAGGGGGAATCAGCCCCAGCATTTT,CASRRGNQPQHF
-,TRBV7-6,-,TRBJ2-7,TGTGCCAGCAGCCCGACTAACTCCGAGTGGGGGCTCGTCGAGCAGTACTTC,CASSPTNSEWGLVEQYF
TRBD2,TRBV4-1,-,TRBJ2-2,TGCGCCAGCAGCCAGGCTCTAGCGGGAGTGGGGACCGGGGAGCTGTTTTTT,CASSQALAGVGTGELFF
TRBD2,TRBV28,-,TRBJ2-7,TGTGCCAGCAGTTTCGAGGGGCTAGCGGGAGGTAACGAGCAGTACTTC,CASSFEGLAGGNEQYF
-,TRBV7-2,-,TRBJ1-1,TGTGCCAGCAGCTTAGAAATCAGGAGGAACACTGAAGCTTTCTTT,CASSLEIRRNTEAFF
-,TRBV6-5,-,TRBJ2-2,TGTGCCAGCAGTTTGTTTAGTACCGGGGAGCTGTTTTTT,CASSLFSTGELFF
-,TRBV5-5,-,TRBJ2-3,TGTGCCAGCACCCTCGGGCGGGTTGTAGATACGCAGTATTTT,CASTLGRVVDTQYF
-,TRBV4-1,-,TRBJ2-7,TGCGCCAGCAGCCAAGATCCTGGACTAACAATCTACGAGCAGTACTTC,CASSQDPGLTIYEQYF
TRBD1,TRBV5-1,medium-sized,TRBJ1-1,TGCGCCAGCAGCCTGGAGACAGGGTTGGCGCCTGAAGCTTTCTTT,CASSLETGLAPEAFF
-,TRBV19,-,TRBJ1-1,TGTGCCAGTAGTATCGGAGTCAGCATAACGAACACTGAAGCTTTCTTT,CASSIGVSITNTEAFF
-,TRBV4-2,-,TRBJ1-1,TGTGCCAGCAGCCAAGTAGGGTCCGGGGCGAACACTGAAGCTTTCTTT,CASSQVGSGANTEAFF
-,TRBV7-3,-,TRBJ1-1,TGTGCCAGCAGCTTAATTGCGGGGGAAGAAACTGAAGCTTTCTTT,CASSLIAGEETEAFF
-,TRBV5-1,-,TRBJ2-3,TGCGCCAGCAGCTGGGACTCCACAGATACGCAGTATTTT,CASSWDSTDTQYF